This is a list of T cell receptor beta chains from one sample in a study of blood T cell repertoires in COVID-19. Repertoires were generated with immunoSEQ multiplex PCR, while TCRdb's copy carries only in-frame clones and drops some. The sample has 200,000 to 300,000 clones; more than 80% are singletons. Source material: peripheral blood. These receptors were taken from a human donor in a cohort sampled during active COVID-19. Both conserved end residues are part of each CDR3. D genes are given only for firm matches. The size field is filled for only some rows; it gives once, few, many or a size class.

NA	NA	TRBJ1-6	TRBV9	14	TGTGCCAGCAGCCCCGGCCCTTCGGGTTCACCCCTCCACTTT	CASSPGPSGSPLHF
NA	TRBD2	TRBJ2-3	TRBV19	17	TGTGCCAGTAGCCGCCTAACTAGCGGGAGGAAGACAGATACGCAGTATTTT	CASSRLTSGRKTDTQYF
NA	TRBD2	TRBJ2-5	TRBV11-2	16	TGTGCCAGCAGCTATGGGACTAGCGGGGGCGCAGAGACCCAGTACTTC	CASSYGTSGGAETQYF
once	NA	TRBJ1-4	TRBV12-5	15	TGTGCTAGTGCCACCCGGACAGAAGTTAATGAAAAACTGTTTTTT	CASATRTEVNEKLFF
NA	TRBD2	TRBJ2-5	TRBV6-1	16	TGTGCCAGCAGTGGACTAGCGGGGGAGACGGCGGAGACCCAGTACTTC	CASSGLAGETAETQYF
few	NA	TRBJ2-2	TRBV7-7	15	TGTGCTAGCAGAGCGTCGGTTGTGAACACCGGGGAGCTGTTTTTT	CASRASVVNTGELFF
NA	TRBD2	TRBJ2-1	TRBV5-1	16	TGCGCCAGCAACAATGACGGCGGGAGCTCCTACAATGAGCAGTTCTTC	CASNNDGGSSYNEQFF
NA	TRBD1	TRBJ1-3	TRBV11-2	13	TGTGCCAGCAGCCCAGGGGGAGGAGACACCATATATTTT	CASSPGGGDTIYF
once	TRBD1	TRBJ1-2	TRBV18	13	TGTGCCAGCTCACCAAGGACAGGGGATGGCTACACCTTC	CASSPRTGDGYTF
NA	NA	TRBJ2-7	TRBV28	13	TGTGCCAGCAGTTTAGGGCAGTTCTACGAGCAGTACTTC	CASSLGQFYEQYF
NA	TRBD2	TRBJ2-1	TRBV2	14	TGTGCCAGCACTTTAGCGGGAGGTATATATGAGCAGTTCTTC	CASTLAGGIYEQFF
NA	TRBD1	TRBJ2-7	TRBV4-2	16	TGTGCCAGCAGCCAAGACGGGACAGAGAATTTCTACGAGCAGTACTTC	CASSQDGTENFYEQYF
NA	TRBD1	TRBJ1-2	TRBV5-8	13	TGTGCCAGCACCCGGGACAGTGTCTATGGCTACACCTTC	CASTRDSVYGYTF
NA	TRBD1	TRBJ1-1	TRBV19	13	TGTGCCAGTAGTAAAGGGACAGACACTGAAGCTTTCTTT	CASSKGTDTEAFF
once	NA	TRBJ2-1	TRBV12-3/TRBV12-4	11	TGTGCCAGCAGTCCGAGAGATGAGCAGTTCTTC	CASSPRDEQFF
NA	NA	TRBJ1-1	TRBV30	13	TGTGCCTGGGGAGACAGACCGAACACTGAAGCTTTCTTT	CAWGDRPNTEAFF
NA	NA	TRBJ1-3	TRBV29-1	14	TGCAGCGTTGGGCTGGAGATCTCTGGAAACACCATATATTTT	CSVGLEISGNTIYF
NA	NA	TRBJ2-7	TRBV19	16	TGTGCCAGTAGTATAAGTCGGGGTGGGATACTGTACGAGCAGTACTTC	CASSISRGGILYEQYF